Shown below are 31 T cell receptor beta chains from a single sample sequenced in a study of T cell responses to AZD1222 COVID-19 vaccine. The repertoire was sequenced with immunoSEQ multiplex PCR; TCRdb's copy has only in-frame clones and lacks some. The repertoire holds approximately 140,000 clones, with more than 90% as singletons. The sequences come from peripheral blood, collected 28 days after the second AZD1222 dose. The receptor set was obtained from an adult who received the AZD1222 COVID-19 vaccine.

Remarks on this clone: The sample holds other DNA sequences that translate to the same CDR3. This chain uses TRBV29-1 with TRBJ2-7; possible D gene TRBD2, 6 bases. CDR3 length equals 13 residues. V was trimmed by 1 base and J by 3 bases, leaving 10 bases between them. Germline values: CDR1 SQVTM, CDR2 ANQGSEA. The CDR3, as DNA: TGCAGCGTTGAAGCTTCCGGGGGCTACGAGCAGTACTTC. It yields the protein CSVEASGGYEQYF.

The chain employs TRBV7-2 and TRBJ2-1; 7 nucleotides agree with TRBD1. Germline assignment: CDR1 SGHTA and CDR2 FQGNSA. This CDR3 has 15 residues. J was trimmed by 0 bases and V by 5 bases; bases with no gene match: 4. CDR3 sequence reads: CASSRDRDSYNEQFF. The CDR3 bases are TGTGCCAGCAGCCGCGACAGGGACTCCTACAATGAGCAGTTCTTC.

This chain joins TRBV6-5 and TRBJ1-1, with 9 bases identical to TRBD1. CDR1 is MNHEY, CDR2 SVGAGI, per germline. The CDR3 length is 13 residues. J gave up 7 bases and V 4 bases, and 4 bases lay outside the gene matches. CDR3 amino acids: CASSWDRVGEAFF. The CDR3 bases are TGTGCCAGCAGTTGGGACAGGGTAGGTGAAGCTTTCTTT.

The chain recombines TRBV7-2 with TRBJ2-3; 15 bases match TRBD2. Trimming cost V 2 bases and J 4 bases; bases outside gene matches: 1. From germline, CDR1 is SGHTA and CDR2 FQGNSA. The CDR3 extends over 16 amino acids. The CDR3 nucleotides are TGTGCCAGCAGCTTATGGACTAGCGGGAGGGCAGATACGCAGTATTTT. Encoded protein: CASSLWTSGRADTQYF.

A few counts support this clone. This chain links TRBV5-4 with TRBJ2-7; 12 bases agree with TRBD1. This CDR3 region has 17 residues. V lost 4 bases to trimming and J lost 0 bases; unmatched junction nucleotides: 8. The V gene's germline CDR1 is SGHNT and CDR2 YYREEE (reference sequence). CDR3 in DNA: TGTGCCAGCAGCATCGGGACAGGGGGCCCGAGCTCCTACGAGCAGTACTTC. Translation: CASSIGTGGPSSYEQYF.

This rearrangement joins TRBV7-2 to TRBJ2-1; 9 bases match TRBD2. The CDR3 is 16 amino acids. V shed 2 bases, J shed 6 bases, and the junction held 8 bases outside the gene matches. The germline gives CDR1 SGHTA, CDR2 FQGNSA. The CDR3 loop reads CASSLWGGGRGNEQFF. The CDR3 DNA is TGTGCCAGCAGCTTATGGGGTGGCGGGAGGGGCAATGAGCAGTTCTTC.

The genes are TRBV4-2 and TRBJ2-5; a weak D match, TRBD1 (6 bases). The CDR3 is 15 residues long. Between the trimmed V and J ends, which lost 4 bases and 1 base, there was a span of 13 bases. Germline V gene sequence: CDR1 LGHNA, CDR2 YNFKEQ. This chain's CDR3 is CASSLVQGSQETQYF. CDR3 nucleotide sequence: TGTGCCAGCAGCCTAGTACAGGGATCCCAAGAGACCCAGTACTTC.

The V gene is TRBV9, the J gene TRBJ2-7, with 12 nucleotides matching TRBD2. Germline CDR1 reads SGDLS; CDR2 reads YYNGEE. The CDR3 is 16 amino acids. V shed 3 bases, J shed 2 bases, and the junction held 6 bases outside the gene matches. The CDR3 here is CASSAGLAGPAYEQYF. In DNA form, the CDR3 reads TGTGCCAGCAGCGCGGGACTAGCGGGCCCTGCCTACGAGCAGTACTTC.

The chain uses TRBV6-1 and TRBJ1-2, with TRBD1 as a possible D gene (5 bases). The V and J ends lost 2 bases and 7 bases respectively, with 8 bases between them. The CDR3 has 12 residues. Looked up from germline, CDR1 is MNHNS and CDR2 is SASEGT. CDR3 bases: TGTGCCAGCAGTGAATCAGGGCTTGGCTACACCTTC. It encodes CASSESGLGYTF.

The chain employs TRBV6-5 and TRBJ2-7, with D unclear. V lost 6 bases and J 3 bases, leaving 9 bases between the germline ends. The germline CDR1 and CDR2 sequences are MNHEY and SVGAGI. The CDR3 extends over 12 amino acids. The CDR3 coding sequence is TGTGCCAGCAGCGGAGCGCTCTACGAGCAGTACTTC. As protein: CASSGALYEQYF.

The chain carries TRBV14 and TRBJ2-3; D gene ambiguous. Trimming stripped 4 bases from V and 7 bases from J, with 9 bases between. The CDR3 totals 12 residues. Looked up from germline, CDR1 is SGHDN and CDR2 is FVKESK. The CDR3 sequence is CASSPEINTQYF. CDR3 sequence (DNA): TGTGCCAGCAGCCCCGAAATAAATACGCAGTATTTT.

V is TRBV7-2 and J is TRBJ1-5, with 7 nucleotides matching TRBD1. V trimming: 3 bases; J trimming: 4 bases; junction bases outside the gene matches: 6. Per germline, CDR1 SGHTA and CDR2 FQGNSA. The length of the CDR3 is 15 residues. DNA of the CDR3: TGTGCCAGCAGCTTGGGACAGATCCCTAATCAGCCCCAGCATTTT. This encodes CASSLGQIPNQPQHF. The full variable domain, in which reference TRBV7-2 and TRBJ1-5 provide the parts outside the CDR3, is GAGVSQSPSNKVTEKGKDVELRCDPISGHTALYWYRQSLGQGLEFLIYFQGNSAPDKSGLPSDRFSAERTGGSVSTLTIQRTQQEDSAVYLCASSLGQIPNQPQHFGDGTRLSIL.

V and J are TRBV9 and TRBJ2-1; weak D call: TRBD1 (6 bases). Germline CDR1 reads SGDLS; CDR2 reads YYNGEE. The CDR3 has 12 amino acids. Trimming cost V 2 bases and J 10 bases, with 10 bases left between them. CDR3 sequence: CASSVQGNEQFF. The DNA for the CDR3 is TGTGCCAGCAGCGTCCAGGGGAACGAGCAGTTCTTC.

This clone was counted once. CDR3 coding DNA: TGTGCCAGCAGGAACAGGGATATTAACTATGGCTACACCTTC. This sequence encodes CASRNRDINYGYTF. The chain couples TRBV6-5 to TRBJ1-2; possible D gene TRBD1, 6 bases. The germline CDR1 and CDR2 sequences are MNHEY and SVGAGI. This CDR3 is 14 amino acids long. The germline V and J ends were trimmed by 6 bases and 1 base, with 12 bases remaining between them.

This clone has a handful of counts. The V and J genes are TRBV6-5 and TRBJ1-5; perhaps TRBD1 as D (5 bases). This CDR3 region has 14 residues. V was clipped by 6 bases and J by 5 bases, with 14 bases between them. Germline V lookup: CDR1 MNHEY, CDR2 SVGAGI. The CDR3 is CASSPRDLYQPQHF. In DNA form, the CDR3 reads TGTGCCAGCAGCCCCCGGGACTTATATCAGCCCCAGCATTTT.

The V gene is TRBV18, the J gene TRBJ2-7, with 15 nucleotides matching TRBD2. Germline V gene data show CDR1 as KGHSH and CDR2 as LQKENI. This CDR3 has 17 residues. V trimming: 6 bases; J trimming: 4 bases; junction bases outside the gene matches: 10. The CDR3 sequence is CASSPGTSGGSMYEQYF. The CDR3, as DNA: TGTGCCAGCTCTCCGGGGACTAGCGGGGGGTCTATGTACGAGCAGTACTTC.

This CDR3 is CATSDLTGNQPQHF. CDR3 nucleotide sequence: TGTGCCACCAGTGATTTAACAGGGAATCAGCCCCAGCATTTT. The chain combines TRBV24-1 with TRBJ1-5; weak D call: TRBD1 (6 bases). The germline V gene has CDR1 KGHDR and CDR2 SFDVKD. The CDR3 has 14 amino acids. V lost 1 base and J 4 bases, leaving 7 bases between the germline ends.

V gene TRBV6-4 combines with J gene TRBJ1-1; D is unclear. The CDR3 extends over 13 amino acids. Germline V gives CDR1 MRHNA, CDR2 SNTAGT. Trimming removed 2 bases at V and 2 bases at J, with 6 bases between. Here the CDR3 DNA reads TGTGCCAGCAGTGACGGGCCTAACACTGAAGCTTTCTTT. This codes for CASSDGPNTEAFF.

This clone was found a few times. V and J are TRBV4-1 and TRBJ1-5, with no clear D. CDR1 MGHRA and CDR2 YSYEKL come from the germline V gene. The V end lost 3 bases, the J end lost 3 bases, and 12 bases lay between the germline ends. The CDR3 runs 15 residues. The CDR3 is CASSQEGRDNQPQHF. In DNA, the CDR3 is TGCGCCAGCAGCCAGGAGGGCCGGGACAATCAGCCCCAGCATTTT.

The V gene is TRBV7-9, the J gene TRBJ2-7; a possible D gene is TRBD1 (7 bases). V was shortened by 5 bases and J by 5 bases, with 19 bases between the two germline ends. The CDR3 is 15 residues long. The germline gives CDR1 SEHNR, CDR2 FQNEAQ (reference sequence). CDR3 protein: CASSQNQGGQDEQYF. DNA of the CDR3: TGTGCCAGCAGCCAGAATCAGGGGGGCCAGGACGAGCAGTACTTC.

This clone was seen only once. The gene calls are TRBV3-1 (or the pseudogene TRBV3-2) and TRBJ1-3, with 8 bases fitting TRBD1. V shed 5 bases and J 0 bases; nucleotides not matched to a gene: 3. The CDR3 spans 15 residues. Germline CDR1 LGHDT, CDR2 YNNKEL (reference sequence). The chain's CDR3 is CASSGTGRSGNTIYF. DNA for the CDR3: TGTGCCAGCAGCGGGACAGGACGCTCTGGAAACACCATATATTTT.

V is TRBV5-6 and J is TRBJ2-1; D is possibly TRBD2 (5 bases). V shed 3 bases and J shed 7 bases, with 20 bases lying between them. This CDR3 has 16 residues. Germline assignment: CDR1 SGHDT and CDR2 YYEEEE. This CDR3 reads CASSSLLKRTGNEQFF. In nucleotides, the CDR3 is TGTGCCAGCAGCTCCCTACTTAAGAGGACTGGAAATGAGCAGTTCTTC.

The rearrangement uses TRBV12-3 or TRBV12-4 and TRBJ1-2, with a tentative D call TRBD1 (6 bases). This CDR3 spans 12 amino acids. Between the trimmed V and J ends, which lost 2 bases and 8 bases, there was a span of 9 bases. In DNA form, the CDR3 reads TGTGCCAGCAGTTTACAGGGGTTAGGCTACACCTTC. Translating it yields CASSLQGLGYTF.

This clone was found a few times. The chain links TRBV20-1 to TRBJ2-7; D gene ambiguous. Germline CDR1 DFQATT, CDR2 SNEGSKA (reference sequence). V dropped 5 bases and J dropped 4 bases, with 9 bases sitting between them. CDR3 length: 11 residues. The CDR3 DNA is TGCAGTGCTCCCGTTGGATACGAGCAGTACTTC. Its translation: CSAPVGYEQYF.

The V call is TRBV7-2, the J call TRBJ1-5, with D hard to call. Germline lookup yields CDR1 SGHTA and CDR2 FQGNSA. Trimming cost V 1 base and J 5 bases, with 12 bases left between them. The CDR3 extends over 15 amino acids. The CDR3 bases are TGTGCCAGCAGCTTAGTCCCACTGAGGGATCAGCCCCAGCATTTT. This codes for CASSLVPLRDQPQHF. The whole variable domain, remainder taken from reference TRBV7-2 and TRBJ1-5, is GAGVSQSPSNKVTEKGKDVELRCDPISGHTALYWYRQSLGQGLEFLIYFQGNSAPDKSGLPSDRFSAERTGGSVSTLTIQRTQQEDSAVYLCASSLVPLRDQPQHFGDGTRLSIL.

The CDR3 nucleotides are TGTGCCAGCAGTCCCCCGACAGGGTTTGGTTCACCCCTCCACTTT. Translation gives CASSPPTGFGSPLHF. The rearrangement links TRBV27 to TRBJ1-6; 7 nucleotides agree with TRBD1. The CDR3 runs to 15 residues. J lost 9 bases, V lost 5 bases, and 10 bases had no gene match. Germline V gene sequence: CDR1 MNHEY, CDR2 SMNVEV (reference sequence).

V and J are TRBV6-5 and TRBJ1-2, with 8 bases lining up with TRBD1. Per germline, CDR1 MNHEY and CDR2 SVGAGI. The V gene end was trimmed by 5 bases and the J gene end by 7 bases; junction bases not matched to a gene: 12. The CDR3 runs 15 residues. CDR3 sequence: CASSPLRGPLVGYTF. In nucleotides, the CDR3 is TGTGCCAGCAGTCCCCTCAGGGGGCCTTTAGTTGGCTACACCTTC.

This sequence joins TRBV2 and TRBJ2-1, with 16 bases lining up with TRBD2. The length of the CDR3 is 15 residues. Losses at the gene ends were 6 bases for V and 9 bases for J; bases not matched to a gene: 5. Looked up from germline, CDR1 is SNHLY and CDR2 is FYNNEI. The CDR3 loop reads CASRGLAGGTGEQFF. DNA of the CDR3: TGTGCCAGCAGGGGACTAGCGGGGGGGACGGGTGAGCAGTTCTTC.

This chain joins TRBV10-3 and TRBJ1-1; 9 bases agree with TRBD1. CDR3 length equals 15 residues. Germline V gene sequence: CDR1 ENHRY, CDR2 SYGVKD. V trimming: 3 bases; J trimming: 3 bases; junction bases outside the gene matches: 5. CDR3 coding DNA: TGTGCCATCAGTGACCCCAGGACAGGGGACACTGAAGCTTTCTTT. It is translated as CAISDPRTGDTEAFF.

The chain couples TRBV3-1 (or the pseudogene TRBV3-2) to TRBJ2-2; D remains ambiguous. This CDR3 contains 15 residues. V dropped 0 bases and J dropped 1 base, with 6 bases sitting between them. Germline loops: CDR1 LGHDT, CDR2 YNNKEL (reference sequence). The CDR3 here is CASSQDPGNTGELFF. The CDR3 bases are TGTGCCAGCAGCCAAGATCCCGGGAACACCGGGGAGCTGTTTTTT.

The chain employs TRBV5-6 and TRBJ2-3; D uncertain. The V gene's germline CDR1 is SGHDT and CDR2 YYEEEE. The CDR3 runs to 14 residues. The V and J ends lost 0 bases and 1 base respectively, with 6 bases between them. The CDR3 bases are TGTGCCAGCAGCTTGGATGGCGGCACAGATACGCAGTATTTT. Protein sequence: CASSLDGGTDTQYF. Together with reference TRBV5-6 and TRBJ2-3, the CDR3 gives the full variable domain: DAGVTQSPTHLIKTRGQQVTLRCSPKSGHDTVSWYQQALGQGPQFIFQYYEEEERQRGNFPDRFSGHQFPNYSSELNVNALLLGDSALYLCASSLDGGTDTQYFGPGTRLTVL.